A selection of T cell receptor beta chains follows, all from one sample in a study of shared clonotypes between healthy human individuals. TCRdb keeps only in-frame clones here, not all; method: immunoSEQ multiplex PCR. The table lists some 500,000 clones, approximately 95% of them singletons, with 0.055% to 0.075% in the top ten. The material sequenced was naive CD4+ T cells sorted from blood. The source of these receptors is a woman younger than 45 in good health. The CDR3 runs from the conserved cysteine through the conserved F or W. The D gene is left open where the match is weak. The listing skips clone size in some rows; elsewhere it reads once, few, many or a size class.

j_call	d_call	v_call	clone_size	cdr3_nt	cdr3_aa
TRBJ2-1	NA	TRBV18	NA	TGTGCCAGCTCACCGGAGCTTACCAAATACAATGAGCAGTTCTTC	CASSPELTKYNEQFF
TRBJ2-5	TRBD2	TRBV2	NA	TGTGCCAGCAGTGAGAATCTAGCGGGAGAAGAGACCCAGTACTTC	CASSENLAGEETQYF
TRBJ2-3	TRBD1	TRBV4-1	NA	TGCGCCAGCAGCCGATATCGGACAGGGGGAAGCACAGATACGCAGTATTTT	CASSRYRTGGSTDTQYF
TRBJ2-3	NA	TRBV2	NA	TGTGCCAGCAGGGTCGAAACATCCACAGATACGCAGTATTTT	CASRVETSTDTQYF
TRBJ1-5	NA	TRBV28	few	TGTGCCAGCAGCCGGGTAGGGGGAGGTCAGCCCCAGCATTTT	CASSRVGGGQPQHF
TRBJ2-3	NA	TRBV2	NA	TGTGCCAGCAAAAGGGTAGATACGCAGTATTTT	CASKRVDTQYF
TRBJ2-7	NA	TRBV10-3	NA	TGTGCCATCAGTGGTCGCCAGGGGAGAAACGAGCAGTACTTC	CAISGRQGRNEQYF
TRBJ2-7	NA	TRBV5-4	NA	TGTGCCAGCAGCTTGTCCAGTGATAGCTCCTACGAGCAGTACTTC	CASSLSSDSSYEQYF
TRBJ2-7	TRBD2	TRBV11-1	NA	TGTGCCAGCAGACTAGCGGCCTCCTACGAGCAGTACTTC	CASRLAASYEQYF
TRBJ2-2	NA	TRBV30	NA	TGTGCCTGGAGTGGGACAGCGAACACCGGGGAGCTGTTTTTT	CAWSGTANTGELFF
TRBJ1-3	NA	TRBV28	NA	TGTGCCAGCAGTCTAGGTATTGTGGCGGGAAACACCATATATTTT	CASSLGIVAGNTIYF
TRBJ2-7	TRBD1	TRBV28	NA	TGTGCCAGCAGTATATCCGACAGGGTCGAGCAGTACTTC	CASSISDRVEQYF
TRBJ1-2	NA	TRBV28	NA	TGTGCCAGCAGTTCTTGGGGAAATGGCTACACCTTC	CASSSWGNGYTF
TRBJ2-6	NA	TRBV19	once	TGTGCCAGTAGTGCTGGACTCGACTCTGGGGCCAACGTCCTGACTTTC	CASSAGLDSGANVLTF
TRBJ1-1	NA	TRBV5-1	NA	TGCGCCAGCAGCTTGACGAGACAACTTGAAGCTTTCTTT	CASSLTRQLEAFF
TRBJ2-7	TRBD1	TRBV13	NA	TGTGCCAGCAGCTTAGAGGACAGGGGATACGAGCAGTACTTC	CASSLEDRGYEQYF
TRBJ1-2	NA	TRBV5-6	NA	TGTGCCAGCAGTAAAGACATTCTACCGGCTAAATATGGCTACACCTTC	CASSKDILPAKYGYTF
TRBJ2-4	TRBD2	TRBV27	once	TGTGCCAGCAGTGGGGGGGTAAGAAACATTCAGTACTTC	CASSGGVRNIQYF
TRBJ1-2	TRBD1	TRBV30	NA	TGTGCCTGGAACCCCCGGGACAGGTACTATGGCTACACCTTC	CAWNPRDRYYGYTF
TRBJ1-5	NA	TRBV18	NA	TGTGCCAGCTCACGCGCTGGGAATAGCAATCAGCCCCAGCATTTT	CASSRAGNSNQPQHF
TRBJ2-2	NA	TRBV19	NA	TGTGCCAGTAGTATAGAACGGAGGGGCACCGGGGAGCTGTTTTTT	CASSIERRGTGELFF
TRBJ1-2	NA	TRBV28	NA	TGTGCCAGCAGTTTACCCCCTCCCAACTATGGCTACACCTTC	CASSLPPPNYGYTF
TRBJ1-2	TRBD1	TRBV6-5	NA	TGTGCCAGCGGGACAGGAGGGGACTATGGCTACACCTTC	CASGTGGDYGYTF
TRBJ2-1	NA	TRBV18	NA	TGTGCCAGCTCACCGGGCACCACCTACAATGAGCAGTTCTTC	CASSPGTTYNEQFF
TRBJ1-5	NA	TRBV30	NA	TGTGCCTGGAGTTTGGGGGTGGGCGGCGATAGCAATCAGCCCCAGCATTTT	CAWSLGVGGDSNQPQHF
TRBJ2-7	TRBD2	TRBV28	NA	TGTGCCAGCAGTTCCGTACTAGCGGCAGCCTACGAGCAGTACTTC	CASSSVLAAAYEQYF
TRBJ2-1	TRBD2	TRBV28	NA	TGTGCCAGCAGCAAAAAGCGGGGGAAGTTCTTC	CASSKKRGKFF
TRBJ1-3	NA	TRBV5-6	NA	TGTGCCAGCAGCTCTACGACGGCCCCAGCCGAGGACTCTGGAAACACCATATATTTT	CASSSTTAPAEDSGNTIYF
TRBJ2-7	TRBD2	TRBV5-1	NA	TGCGCCAGCAGCTGGGGGACTAGCGGGTTGTACGAGCAGTACTTC	CASSWGTSGLYEQYF
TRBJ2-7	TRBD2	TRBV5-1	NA	TGCGCCAGCAGCCCAGCGGGAGTCTCCGAGCAGTACTTC	CASSPAGVSEQYF
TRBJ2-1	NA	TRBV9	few	TGTGCCAGCAGCCCACAGCCGGCCGGGGAGAATGAGCAGTTCTTC	CASSPQPAGENEQFF
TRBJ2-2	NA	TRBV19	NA	TGTGCCAGTAGCCCGGGACCACGGGCCGGGGAGCTGTTTTTT	CASSPGPRAGELFF
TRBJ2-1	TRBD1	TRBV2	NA	TGTGCCAGCAGTGGGGACAGGGGGAGGTACAATGAGCAGTTCTTC	CASSGDRGRYNEQFF
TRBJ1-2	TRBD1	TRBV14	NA	TGTGCCAGCAGCCACCTGGGGACAGCTTGGACGGGGGCCTACACCTTC	CASSHLGTAWTGAYTF
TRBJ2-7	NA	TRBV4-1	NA	TGCGCCAGCAGCCTGGGGCCGGGACGGATGGGGCCACAGGGCAAACACGAGCAGTACTTC	CASSLGPGRMGPQGKHEQYF
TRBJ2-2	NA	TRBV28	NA	TGTGCCAGCAAAGAGGGGAACACCGGGGAGCTGTTTTTT	CASKEGNTGELFF
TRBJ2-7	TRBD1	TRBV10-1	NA	TGCGCCAGCAGTGAGTCTGTGACAGGGCACTACGAGCAGTACTTC	CASSESVTGHYEQYF
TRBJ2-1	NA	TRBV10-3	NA	TGTGCCATCAGGGAGGTACCTAATGAGCAGTTCTTC	CAIREVPNEQFF
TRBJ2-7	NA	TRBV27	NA	TGTGCCAGCAGAAACCAGGGGGGCCCCTCCTACGAGCAGTACTTC	CASRNQGGPSYEQYF
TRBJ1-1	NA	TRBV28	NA	TGTGCCAGCAGATACAGTGATCGGCTGACCACTGAAGCTTTCTTT	CASRYSDRLTTEAFF
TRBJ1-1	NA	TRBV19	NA	TGTGCCAGTAGCCCTGCCGGGATTAATTCTCGGGCTTTCTTT	CASSPAGINSRAFF
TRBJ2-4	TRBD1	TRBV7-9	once	TGTGCCAGCAACTTAGGGCGGGACAGGGGTTTGGACATTCAGTACTTC	CASNLGRDRGLDIQYF
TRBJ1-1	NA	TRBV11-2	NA	TGTGCCAGCAGCCTTTACACCCGGGAGTACACTGAAGCTTTCTTT	CASSLYTREYTEAFF
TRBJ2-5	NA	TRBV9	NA	TGTGCCAGCAGCGCAACTCCACGAGGCTCGGAAGAGACCCAGTACTTC	CASSATPRGSEETQYF
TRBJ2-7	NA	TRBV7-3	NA	TGTGCCAGCAGCTTAGGGGGCAGGGACGAGCAGTACTTC	CASSLGGRDEQYF
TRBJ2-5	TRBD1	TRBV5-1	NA	TGCGCCAGCAGCTTCGGACAGGGTCAGTGGACCCAGTACTTC	CASSFGQGQWTQYF
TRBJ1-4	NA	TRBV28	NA	TGTGCCAGCAGTTTACCACCTTCTAATGAAAAACTGTTTTTT	CASSLPPSNEKLFF
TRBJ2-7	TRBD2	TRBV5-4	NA	TGTGCCAGCAGGCTTACTAGCGGGAGGGATTACGAGCAGTACTTC	CASRLTSGRDYEQYF
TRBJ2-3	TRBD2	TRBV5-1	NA	TGCGCCAGCAGCCCTGGGGGACTAGCGGGAGGGGCCACAGATACGCAGTATTTT	CASSPGGLAGGATDTQYF
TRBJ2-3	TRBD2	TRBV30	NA	TGTGCCTGGAGTCCGATATCGGGAGTAGCGGGAGTCGTCGCAGATACGCAGTATTTT	CAWSPISGVAGVVADTQYF
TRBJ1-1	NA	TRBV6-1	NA	TGTGCCAGCAGTGAACCGGGGCCGTGGACTGAAGCTTTCTTT	CASSEPGPWTEAFF
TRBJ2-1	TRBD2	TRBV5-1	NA	TGCGCCAGCAGCGCCTCCGGGACTAGCGGCTACAATGAGCAGTTCTTC	CASSASGTSGYNEQFF
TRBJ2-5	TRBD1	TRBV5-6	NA	TGTGCCAGCAGCACGGGACAGGGGGCGACCCAGTACTTC	CASSTGQGATQYF
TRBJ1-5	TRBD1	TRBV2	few	TGTGCCAGCAGTGCCCGACAGGGACGACAGCCCCAGCATTTT	CASSARQGRQPQHF
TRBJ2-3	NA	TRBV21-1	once	TGTGCCAGCAGCTTATCCCGGGCGGATTCAGCCCACACAGATACGCAGTATTTT	CASSLSRADSAHTDTQYF